This T cell receptor beta chain was observed in a study of blood T cell repertoires in COVID-19. CDR1 is MDHEN, CDR2 SYDVKM, per germline. This CDR3 is built from 16 residues. Trimming stripped 3 bases from V and 0 bases from J, with 12 bases between. Method: immunoSEQ multiplex PCR; TCRdb's copy keeps in-frame clones and lacks some. Here the sample spans fewer than 200,000 clones, over 75% being singletons. The chain carries TRBV28 and TRBJ2-4; D is uncertain. Input material: PBMCs or T cells enriched from blood (not recorded which). The receptor was derived from a woman aged 18 to 35 who had recovered from COVID-19. The CDR3 protein is CASSFAGVLAKNIQYF. The CDR3 DNA reads as TGTGCCAGCAGTTTCGCCGGTGTCCTAGCCAAAAACATTCAGTACTTC.